The rows below give T cell receptor beta chains drawn from one sample of a study of blood T cell repertoires in COVID-19. Measured with immunoSEQ multiplex PCR; TCRdb has only the in-frame clones, and not every one. Of about 150,000 clones detected, around 84% appear once; the ten largest clones hold under 2%. The sequencing input was peripheral blood. The receptors derive from a man at least 80 years old with acute or convalescent COVID-19. Each CDR3 is given with its conserved first and last residue. D genes are given only for firm matches. Expanded clones are given a class, and other clones once, few, many or no size at all.

.	TRBD1	TRBV4-1	TRBJ2-3	CASSAGQGRADTQYF	TGCGCCAGCAGCGCGGGACAGGGTAGGGCAGATACGCAGTATTTT
.	.	TRBV4-1	TRBJ1-3	CASSLGGAAENTIYF	TGCGCCAGCAGCCTAGGGGGGGCCGCCGAAAACACCATATATTTT
once	TRBD1	TRBV5-1	TRBJ2-1	CASSSTGGPNNEQFF	TGCGCCAGCAGCTCCACAGGGGGCCCGAACAATGAGCAGTTCTTC
.	.	TRBV7-9	TRBJ2-3	CASSSDKDADTQYF	TGTGCCAGCAGCTCTGACAAAGACGCAGATACGCAGTATTTT
few	.	TRBV19	TRBJ1-2	CASTPGDSNGYTF	TGTGCCAGTACCCCCGGCGACAGTAATGGCTACACCTTC
.	TRBD1	TRBV28	TRBJ1-1	CASRPQGAYTEAFF	TGTGCCAGCAGACCTCAGGGGGCTTACACTGAAGCTTTCTTT
.	.	TRBV2	TRBJ2-1	CASIGGARRYNEQFF	TGTGCCAGCATAGGAGGAGCGAGACGGTACAATGAGCAGTTCTTC
.	.	TRBV14	TRBJ2-4	CASAFPGTTIQYF	TGTGCCAGCGCTTTCCCCGGGACAACCATTCAGTACTTC
.	TRBD2	TRBV7-2	TRBJ2-5	CASSLGGTSGVKETQYF	TGTGCCAGCAGCTTAGGGGGGACTAGCGGGGTTAAAGAGACCCAGTACTTC
.	.	TRBV3-1/TRBV3-2	TRBJ2-3	CASSQGRVTDTQYF	TGTGCCAGCAGCCAAGGGCGGGTCACAGATACGCAGTATTTT
.	.	TRBV3-1/TRBV3-2	TRBJ2-6	CASSQVPPSAGANVLTF	TGTGCCAGCAGCCAAGTCCCCCCGTCTGCTGGGGCCAACGTCCTGACTTTC
few	.	TRBV6-5	TRBJ1-2	CASSYSITVNYGYTF	TGTGCCAGCAGTTACTCGATTACGGTTAACTATGGCTACACCTTC
.	TRBD1	TRBV5-4	TRBJ2-5	CASSSAGTGDAETQYF	TGTGCCAGCAGCTCCGCAGGGACAGGGGATGCGGAGACCCAGTACTTC
.	TRBD2	TRBV6-6	TRBJ2-3	CASSYRLAGGGDTQYF	TGTGCCAGCAGTTACCGCCTAGCGGGGGGCGGTGATACGCAGTATTTT
.	TRBD1	TRBV4-3	TRBJ1-5	CASSQDRAGGQPQHF	TGCGCCAGCAGCCAAGATCGGGCAGGGGGCCAGCCCCAGCATTTT
.	.	TRBV2	TRBJ2-3	CASSLQTDTQYF	TGTGCCAGCAGTTTGCAGACAGATACGCAGTATTTT
once	TRBD1	TRBV7-2	TRBJ2-5	CASSSGTGEETQYF	TGTGCCAGCAGCTCGGGGACAGGGGAAGAGACCCAGTACTTC
.	.	TRBV24-1	TRBJ1-5	CATSDYREGQPQHF	TGTGCCACCAGTGATTACAGGGAGGGTCAGCCCCAGCATTTT
once	.	TRBV7-6	TRBJ2-1	CASRTAPGEQFF	TGTGCCAGCAGAACAGCTCCTGGTGAGCAGTTCTTC
.	.	TRBV12-3/TRBV12-4	TRBJ2-7	CASSVTGNEQYF	TGTGCCAGCAGTGTTACAGGGAATGAGCAGTACTTC
.	TRBD1	TRBV27	TRBJ1-6	CASSGQGRSPLHF	TGTGCCAGCAGTGGACAGGGAAGGTCACCCCTCCACTTT
.	TRBD2	TRBV5-1	TRBJ2-3	CASSSTSGGTADTQYF	TGCGCCAGCAGCAGTACTAGCGGGGGTACCGCAGATACGCAGTATTTT
.	.	TRBV7-8	TRBJ1-1	CASSLVNGGDTEAFF	TGTGCCAGCAGCTTGGTAAACGGAGGGGACACTGAAGCTTTCTTT
.	TRBD2	TRBV6-1	TRBJ2-3	CASSEVAGGTDTQYF	TGTGCCAGCAGTGAAGTTGCGGGGGGCACAGATACGCAGTATTTT
.	.	TRBV5-1	TRBJ1-1	CASSLRGESGAEAFF	TGCGCCAGCAGCTTGAGGGGAGAGTCGGGGGCTGAAGCTTTCTTT
.	TRBD1	TRBV27	TRBJ1-2	CASSAPGTANYGYTF	TGTGCCAGCAGTGCACCCGGGACAGCTAACTATGGCTACACCTTC
.	.	TRBV12-3/TRBV12-4	TRBJ1-2	CASSTASLYGYTF	TGTGCCAGTTCGACAGCCAGCCTCTATGGCTACACCTTC
.	TRBD1	TRBV6-6	TRBJ1-5	CASSWGQGEAQPQHF	TGTGCCAGCAGTTGGGGCCAGGGGGAGGCTCAGCCCCAGCATTTT
.	.	TRBV4-3	TRBJ2-1	CASSPLLSSYNEQFF	TGCGCCAGCAGCCCTCTCCTGAGCTCCTACAATGAGCAGTTCTTC
.	TRBD2	TRBV4-1	TRBJ2-1	CASSQLLAGTYNEQFF	TGCGCCAGCAGCCAATTACTAGCGGGGACTTACAATGAGCAGTTCTTC
.	TRBD1	TRBV7-8	TRBJ1-2	CASTPDRGYGYTF	TGTGCCAGCACCCCAGACAGGGGCTATGGCTACACCTTC
.	TRBD1	TRBV5-1	TRBJ2-1	CASSLTGTGDNEQFF	TGCGCCAGCAGCCTAACCGGGACAGGGGATAATGAGCAGTTCTTC
few	TRBD1	TRBV5-1	TRBJ1-5	CASSLGQGGGNQPQHF	TGCGCCAGCAGCTTGGGACAGGGGGGAGGCAATCAGCCCCAGCATTTT
.	.	TRBV5-8	TRBJ1-2	CASSFEANYGYTF	TGTGCCAGCAGCTTTGAGGCCAACTATGGCTACACCTTC
.	.	TRBV9	TRBJ2-1	CASSAVQGVGNEQFF	TGTGCCAGCAGCGCTGTACAGGGTGTGGGCAATGAGCAGTTCTTC
.	.	TRBV5-1	TRBJ1-1	CASSLANPNTEAFF	TGCGCCAGCAGCTTGGCCAATCCGAACACTGAAGCTTTCTTT
few	.	TRBV10-3	TRBJ1-2	CAISESILPGGYGYTF	TGTGCCATCAGTGAGTCGATTCTCCCAGGAGGCTATGGCTACACCTTC
.	TRBD2	TRBV6-5	TRBJ2-3	CAAHERGPFTDTQYF	TGTGCCGCCCACGAGCGGGGGCCATTCACAGATACGCAGTATTTT
.	.	TRBV2	TRBJ1-6	CASSGDTLKPLHF	TGTGCCAGCAGTGGGGACACCCTGAAACCCCTCCACTTT
few	.	TRBV5-5	TRBJ1-3	CASSIATGSNTIYF	TGTGCCAGCAGCATAGCTACAGGGTCAAACACCATATATTTT
.	.	TRBV6-1	TRBJ1-2	CASSEYAGAGYGYTF	TGTGCCAGCAGTGAATATGCAGGGGCAGGCTATGGCTACACCTTC
.	.	TRBV7-5	TRBJ1-2	CVRSLERGPYGYTF	TGTGTCAGAAGCTTAGAGAGGGGGCCGTATGGCTACACCTTC
.	TRBD1	TRBV29-1	TRBJ1-5	CSVEDRAAQHF	TGCAGCGTTGAGGACAGGGCAGCCCAGCATTTT
once	.	TRBV3-1/TRBV3-2	TRBJ2-3	CASSQDPVPTDTQYF	TGTGCCAGCAGCCAAGATCCCGTCCCCACAGATACGCAGTATTTT
.	.	TRBV9	TRBJ2-3	CASSVDKDTQYF	TGTGCCAGCAGCGTAGATAAAGATACGCAGTATTTT
.	.	TRBV11-3	TRBJ1-2	CASSLLGPAGAGYTF	TGTGCCAGCAGCTTACTCGGTCCTGCGGGCGCTGGCTACACCTTC
.	TRBD1	TRBV2	TRBJ2-7	CASRVSRTGLDEQYF	TGTGCCAGCAGGGTGAGTCGGACAGGCCTGGACGAGCAGTACTTC
.	.	TRBV6-5	TRBJ1-2	CASSYSTRANGYTF	TGTGCCAGCAGTTACTCGACCAGGGCGAATGGCTACACCTTC
.	TRBD1	TRBV5-6	TRBJ2-3	CASSFPGQDVTDTQYF	TGTGCCAGCAGCTTTCCGGGACAGGACGTAACAGATACGCAGTATTTT
.	.	TRBV7-9	TRBJ1-1	CASSPSTGPNTEAFF	TGTGCCAGCAGCCCAAGTACAGGGCCTAACACTGAAGCTTTCTTT
.	TRBD2	TRBV5-1	TRBJ2-1	CASRAGGGTEQFF	TGCGCCAGCCGAGCGGGCGGGGGGACCGAGCAGTTCTTC
few	TRBD1	TRBV3-1/TRBV3-2	TRBJ1-1	CASSSRDRNTEAFF	TGTGCCAGCAGCTCCCGGGACAGGAACACTGAAGCTTTCTTT
.	.	TRBV9	TRBJ2-2	CASSVVTGTTGELFF	TGTGCCAGCAGCGTAGTAACAGGGACCACCGGGGAGCTGTTTTTT